These 3 T cell receptor beta chains originate from one sample sequenced in a study of PD-L1 blockade in urothelial cancer. Stated time point: pretreatment peripheral blood. Measured with immunoSEQ multiplex PCR; TCRdb has only the in-frame clones, and not every one. Here the sample spans 84,000 or so clones, over 75% being singletons. The input for sequencing was PBMCs, taken around atezolizumab (anti-PD-L1) treatment. These receptors were taken from a man between 60 and 70 years old with urothelial cancer.

This rearrangement joins TRBV2 to TRBJ1-2; a weak D match, TRBD1 (5 bases). Germline values: CDR1 SNHLY, CDR2 FYNNEI. V was trimmed by 7 bases and J by 4 bases, leaving 13 bases between them. The CDR3 runs to 13 residues. CDR3 DNA sequence: TGTGCCAGCATTCCAGGGTGGGGCTATGGCTACACCTTC. Translating gives CASIPGWGYGYTF.

V and J are TRBV20-1 and TRBJ1-2; D unresolved. The CDR3 sequence is 11 residues long. V was trimmed by 1 base and J by 3 bases, leaving 3 bases between them. Germline assignment: CDR1 DFQATT and CDR2 SNEGSKA (reference sequence). The CDR3 here is CSARGDYGYTF. In nucleotides, the CDR3 is TGCAGTGCTAGAGGCGACTATGGCTACACCTTC.

This chain connects TRBV2 to TRBJ2-6; D might be TRBD2 (6 bases). V was cut by 8 bases and J by 0 bases, with 14 bases left in between. This CDR3 comprises 16 residues. Germline values: CDR1 SNHLY, CDR2 FYNNEI. DNA for the CDR3: TGTGCCAGCCGAAGGGAGGCCGGCTCTGGGGCCAACGTCCTGACTTTC. Its protein is CASRREAGSGANVLTF.